This TCR beta chain was documented in a study of blood T cell repertoires in COVID-19. Here immunoSEQ multiplex PCR was the method, and the copy in TCRdb shows in-frame clones only, minus some. The data hold around 280,000 clones, with about 83% observed a single time. Those enrolled, adults aged roughly 18 to 89 years, came from around 24 US areas. V gave up 0 bases and J gave up 7 bases; unmatched junction bases: 3. Germline V lookup: CDR1 LGHDT, CDR2 YNNKEL (reference sequence). This CDR3 comprises 14 residues. This sequence originates from a woman between 40 and 55 years old who had recovered from COVID-19. The chain employs TRBV3-1 (or the pseudogene TRBV3-2) and TRBJ2-1; TRBD2 aligns across 7 bases. Sequencing input: PBMCs or T cells enriched from blood (not recorded which). The CDR3 nucleotides read TGTGCCAGCAGCCAAGATTGGACTAGTAATGAGCAGTTCTTC. Its translation is CASSQDWTSNEQFF.